This TCR beta chain was identified during a study of cytomegalovirus exposure and HLA in healthy donors (dated by TCRdb to between 2016 and 2019). With regard to the full study: In an earlier analysis of about 560 of the donors, about 260 Gb of sequence data and approximately 100 million unique TCR beta sequences from 150 million to 200 million T cells were reported. An early release covering 500 to 750 HLA-typed donors comprised about 300 gigabases of sequencing data and tens of millions of unique TCR sequences. The genetic ancestry cluster associated with self-reported Caucasian donors included 81% of the 300 to 450 genotyped donors. The study aimed to test whether cataloging public T cell receptors could reveal signatures of past pathogen exposure. Using immunosequencing, the study profiled T cell repertoires from 500 to 800 subjects and related those repertoires to cytomegalovirus serostatus. A separate validation cohort of roughly 130 different subjects was used in addition to the approximately 700-subject first cohort. The study combined high-throughput TCR immunosequencing, statistical association of individual TCRs with disease status, and machine learning to predict cytomegalovirus infection status. A later analysis re-examined previously published TCR beta repertoires from just over 650 donors and added high-resolution HLA genotyping to investigate patterns of TCR occurrence. In the later analysis, no new phenotypic data were used to find candidate immune exposures; instead, reliance was placed on TCR beta sequences and their occurrence across donors. In an earlier analysis of several hundred of the donors, high-throughput TCR beta sequencing was used to judge whether each TCR beta V gene segment behaved as functional or pseudogenic. Donor age, sex, ethnicity and CMV serostatus were compiled together with the repertoire data. In a later genetic analysis, genome-wide SNP genotypes for about three fifths of the roughly 670 donors were used, and that subset was treated as a discovery cohort. All discovery cohort repertoires had been generated on a single sequencing platform. Class I and class II HLA loci were covered by the typing at four-digit resolution. The number of donors typed differed by locus, with about 629-630 for A, B, C, DRB1 and DQB1, roughly 520 for DQA1, 600 to 610 for DPA1, and approximately 470 for DPB1. Four to six DR-DQ haplotypes were handled as single units for association and clustering, since linkage in the cohort was strong. Across under 500 genotyped donors of the cohort, an average of 235,054 unique TCR beta nucleotide sequences per donor were sequenced, and approximately 17% of those sequences were non-productive. Results the study describes overall, beyond this receptor: Compared with equally common non-associated chains, HLA-associated TCR beta chains in a later analysis were more clonally expanded and had lower generation probabilities. Only TCR beta chains were sequenced in this cohort, and the absence of alpha or paired-chain data limited detectable features. The classifier was reported to diagnose cytomegalovirus status with high specificity and sensitivity in both the original cohort and the validation cohort. Presence/absence analyses assumed roughly uniform sequencing depth across donors, an assumption that may not hold. A further reported finding was that TCR beta sequences accurately predicted the HLA-A and HLA-B alleles for most subjects in the first cohort. A few of the identified cytomegalovirus-associated TCR beta chains were confirmed in vitro to be specific for cytomegalovirus antigens. Assigning TCR associations to individual alleles was difficult when HLA alleles, especially DR and DQ, strongly co-occurred. According to a later analysis, most CMV-associated TCR beta chains appeared to be HLA-restricted, and the HLA associations seemed to be driven largely by CMV exposure. A later analysis associated 15,000 to 20,000 TCR beta sequences with specific HLA alleles at a false discovery rate of 0.05. Across donors, most TCR sequences were observed very rarely, whereas some public TCRs were present in many individuals. Correlated functional status among segregating V segments might be attributable to linkage disequilibrium, but an unknown experimental factor could not be ruled out. Broadly in line with IMGT annotations, most TCR beta V segments showed up in productive rearrangements about 87% or about 30% of the time in an earlier analysis of several hundred of the donors. The only immune exposure information available for the cohort was CMV serostatus. Because some donors lacked HLA typing at each locus, the association tests relied only on the typed subset. A later genetic analysis reported fewer N-insertions in productive TCRs among donors in an Asian-associated ancestry cluster than the roughly 640-donor mean. The earlier analysis of 587 of the donors excluded approximately 15 rarely observed V segments, including chromosome 9 orphons, because counts were too low. In a later analysis, the rate of TCR association differed among HLA loci, with DRB1 alleles having the most associated TCRs and HLA-C alleles having the fewest. According to a later analysis, parvovirus B19, influenza, CMV and Epstein-Barr virus appeared linked to several top co-occurrence clusters. A cluster of highly shared sequence variants was judged likely to represent a technical artifact of the sequencing pipeline. The study listed approximately 150 TCR beta chains as associated with cytomegalovirus. An association between a missense DCLRE1C variant and V-gene and J-gene trimming of TCR beta chains was found in a later genetic analysis and replicated in an independent cohort. According to the authors, the approach could potentially be generalized to other disease states and immunological phenotypes.

Points on this clone: Its antigen specificity is not known. Per-base qualities were not stored, and no clone one base away is much larger.

The cohort consisted of 600 to 700 healthy bone marrow donors. Cohort members were all nominally healthy when sampled, although unrecorded immune exposures were likely present. The donor was CMV seropositive and belonged to the group of more than 250 seropositive cohort members. Each donor provided a peripheral blood sample, and peripheral blood mononuclear cells were used for TCR beta sequencing. Genomic DNA extraction from the blood cell samples was performed with the Qiagen DNeasy Blood Extraction Kit. Libraries were constructed by the immunoSEQ multiplex PCR assay. For the multiplex PCR, a mixture combining 60 forward primers for TCR Vbeta segments and 13 reverse primers for TCR Jbeta segments was used. The CDR3 region of rearranged TCR beta genes was amplified from genomic DNA by a multiplex PCR assay. The amplified TCR beta libraries were sequenced on the Illumina HiSeq System as 87-base-pair reads. In the authors' own workflow: A later analysis tallied 75 million to 95 million unique TCR beta chains across the 650 to 750 repertoires, and some 10 million of those chains were shared by two or more donors. A nearest-neighbor algorithm error-corrected the raw reads and collapsed the reads into unique sequences, merging closely related sequences to remove PCR and sequencing errors. V, D and J gene segments were assigned by aligning CDR3 sequences to IMGT reference sequences. For a sequence to be retained, at least a six-nucleotide match to both a V gene segment and a J gene segment was required. Rearrangements were classified as productive when the CDR3 lacked stop codons and remained in frame with V and J, and all other rearrangements were classified as non-productive. CDR3 was defined according to IMGT convention as the region running from the second conserved V-encoded cysteine to the conserved J-encoded phenylalanine. In an earlier analysis of approximately 500 of the donors, sequences lacking an unambiguous match to a single V gene segment were excluded. An earlier analysis of almost 600 of the donors classified V segments as functional when productive rearrangements were above 56.7% and as segregating when the standard deviation between donors was above 5%. A statistical classification framework was developed to diagnose cytomegalovirus status using the catalog of TCR beta chain sequences. A later analysis assigned V and J genes by comparing TCR nucleotide sequences with IMGT/GENE-DB human TR gene sequences. In a later analysis, CDR3 sequences and most-parsimonious VDJ recombination scenarios were assigned using the TCRdist pipeline. In a later analysis, each TCR beta chain was defined by its CDR3 amino acid sequence together with its V-gene family, and reads without a unique V-gene family were excluded. To address suspected cross-contamination and a sequencing artifact, a later analysis removed roughly 640 highly shared, low-generation-probability nucleotide sequences. A later analysis calculated a clonal expansion index for each public chain from normalized within-repertoire ranks of inferred template counts. In a later analysis, generation probabilities were computed with a VDJ recombination model fitted to out-of-frame rearrangements, and the resulting probabilities were checked against IGoR. In a later analysis, TCR-TCR, TCR-HLA and TCR-CMV co-occurrence was scored with hypergeometric tests, and a repertoire-size bias correction was applied to TCR pairs. A later analysis estimated false discovery rates by permuting HLA or CMV assignments 20 times. A later analysis grouped co-occurring TCRs with DBSCAN, adding TCRdist sequence similarity when clustering within HLA-allele-positive subsets. Repertoires with fewer than 30,000 or more than 120,000 public chains, plus five repertoires with anomalous nucleotide sharing, were excluded from co-occurrence clustering. TCRdb took over this immuneACCESS table, retaining in-frame rearrangements with V and J assigned. Such tables are incomplete; in checked studies, under half of the missing clones stem from an unresolved V gene, and the remainder is unexplained. V and J calls and clone size are as listed in that table; D and trimming were resolved from the DNA. The sample profile shows hundreds of thousands of clones; over 80% of them were found once. Jointly, the top ten make up about 6.4% of the sample.

This clonotype originated in a man aged 35-49 years in good health and CMV-seropositive. The sequenced sample consisted of PBMCs.

In nucleotide form, the sequence is TGCGCCAGCAGCCTTAGCGGGGACTCTGGGGCCAACGTCCTGACTTTC. It translates to CASSLSGDSGANVLTF. Here the chain combines TRBV5-1 and TRBJ2-6, and 8 junctional nucleotides match TRBD2. The germline V gene supplies CDR1 SGHRS and CDR2 YFSETQ. The CDR3, from cysteine to phenylalanine, totals 16 residues. CDR3 DNA is the only sequence kept; it has 48 bases, read in frame from the first base. The junction shows trimming of 4 bases on V and 0 bases on J, and the gene matches do not reach 3 bases of it.